This TCR beta chain originates from a study of blood T cells in healthy people across ages (dated by TCRdb to between 2015 and 2017). With respect to the entire study: In model experiments, template switching captured about one uniquely barcoded TCR beta cDNA molecule for every two T cells. Age-related changes in TCR beta repertoire diversity were measured in the study by deep sequencing normalized with unique cDNA molecular identifiers. Four age groups were formed from the donors: young (average roughly 16 years), middle-aged (less than 40), aged (more than 55) and long-lived (roughly 81). Donors of different ages were randomly distributed across sequencing lanes to avoid experimental bias. Two additional independent replicas of 1 million unique cDNA reads from the same blood draw were analyzed for two donors (one aged 18 to 30 and one aged 80 or older). The investigation overall reported the following: Total diversity estimates from one million sequenced T cells were considered lower bounds and underestimates. There was a strong correlation between observed TCR beta diversity and the percentage of naive T cells measured by flow cytometry. Because profiling used bulk unsorted PBMCs, naive and antigen-experienced compartments could not be compared conclusively. Observed TCR beta diversity per million T cells fell roughly linearly with age, and a significant reduction was already apparent by age approximately 40. Compared with the aged group, the long-lived group had more naive CD4+ T cells, fewer expanded clones and increased TCR diversity, a pattern suggesting age selection. Because donor CMV infection status was unknown, age-related changes in expanded clonotypes were potentially confounded.

To note about this clonotype: This clone's antigen is unknown. Per-base quality was not reported, and no clone a single base away is much larger than it.

Library preparation was by 5' RACE. This sample was sequenced with an Illumina HiSeq 2500. A second roughly 6 to 11 cycle PCR used a sample-barcoded 5' primer and a J-beta primer mix. Each TCR beta cDNA molecule received a unique molecular identifier from a template-switch 5' adaptor carrying 12 random nucleotides. Each sample yielded at least 3 million CDR3-containing paired-end reads. First-strand cDNA was synthesized from all RNA with the Mint cDNA synthesis kit, primed by a TRBC-specific oligonucleotide. All cDNA was treated with uracil-DNA glycosylase and then went through a first 18-cycle PCR with the universal primers M1SS and BC2_uni_R. On the study's bioinformatics: Each sample was normalized by randomly selecting 1 million high-quality reads, each carrying a distinct molecular identifier. Reads with shared molecular identifiers were discarded instead of being binned into consensus sequences. CDR3 identification, clonotype clustering and error correction used MiTCR with a Q25 quality threshold and the strictest error-elimination algorithm. Lower-bound total TCR beta diversity was estimated with a nonparametric unseen species model using Euler transformation. TCRdb cleaned the public reads at Q25 with fastp, built clones with MiXCR and kept in-frame beta chains. Merged by CDR3 protein, the rows form single entries marked with the most common genes and DNA. Clone size and V and J calls follow TCRdb, not the original study. This sample is represented by about 730,000 distinct CDR3 sequences; 35% to 45% of them were singletons. The ten most abundant clones make up 20% to 25% of the sample.

Donors were roughly 40 systemically healthy Caucasian individuals from Russia aged 6 to 90 years. Each donor gave 8 to 10 milliliters of peripheral blood, collected into EDTA-treated Vacutainer tubes. Ficoll-Paque density-gradient centrifugation was used to isolate PBMCs, with at least 6.5 million obtained per sample. Trizol reagent was used to extract total RNA from PBMCs, with at least 5 micrograms per sample. For every donor, an aliquot of PBMCs went through flow cytometry to measure the percentages of naive CD45RAhigh/CD27high T cells. Relative to germline, V is 0 bases shorter and J is 4 bases shorter, with 10 bases between their ends. For CDR1 and CDR2, the germline V gene lists SGHAT and FQNNGV. Measured from the cysteine to the phenylalanine, the CDR3 is 15 residues long. The retained sequence is limited to the CDR3, 45 bases, with the frame set at the first base.

Sequenced input: blood. The chain is assembled from TRBV11-2 and TRBJ2-1, with an unclear D gene assignment. This receptor was obtained from a woman in her fifties or sixties in good health. For the CDR3, the sequence is CASSLDGVGYNEQFF. In nucleotides, the sequence is TGTGCCAGCAGCTTAGATGGGGTAGGGTACAATGAGCAGTTCTTC.